The 5 T cell receptor beta chains in this list originate from one sample, sequenced in a study of early T cells in non-severe SARS-CoV-2 infection. TCRdb reanalysed the 5' RACE reads using MiXCR and keeps one entry per CDR3 protein. The table includes about 48,000 distinct CDR3 sequences, roughly 9.8% detected once. Sequencing was done on a sample of whole blood. The receptors stem from an adult who was a healthcare worker with PCR-confirmed SARS-CoV-2 infection or an uninfected control (not recorded which).

A note on this clonotype: A clone one base away is much larger, so this may be a read error. The V call is TRBV21-1, the J call TRBJ1-4; the tabulated D call, TRBD1, remains unverified against the DNA. TRBV21-1 is reported as a pseudogene. This CDR3 is 15 amino acids long. This chain's CDR3 is CASSNPWTPGRGLFF. For the CDR3, the DNA is TGTGCCAGCAGCAATCCCTGGACACCAGGTCGGGGACTGTTTTTT.

The V and J genes are TRBV5-6 and TRBJ2-7; 7 bases are shared with TRBD2. With 4 bases clipped from V and 3 bases from J, the junction kept 4 bases outside the gene matches. The CDR3 spans 13 residues. Germline CDR1 and CDR2: SGHDT and YYEEEE. The CDR3 here is CASSSGAYYEQYF. DNA of the CDR3: TGTGCCAGCAGCAGCGGGGCCTACTACGAGCAGTACTTC.

The chain joins TRBV7-7 to TRBJ2-2; D not certain. This CDR3 region has 12 residues. The V and J ends lost 3 bases and 7 bases respectively, with 6 bases between them. Per germline, CDR1 SSHAT and CDR2 FNYEAQ (reference sequence). CDR3 in amino acids: CASSLSGGELFF. In DNA form, the CDR3 reads TGTGCCAGCAGCTTGAGTGGCGGGGAGCTGTTTTTT.

CDR3 in DNA: TGTGCCAGCGGAAGGACAGGGGATGTCTATGGCTACACCTTC. This sequence encodes CASGRTGDVYGYTF. The chain joins TRBV25-1 to TRBJ1-2; TRBD1 agrees at 9 bases. With 8 bases clipped from V and 4 bases from J, the junction kept 8 bases outside the gene matches. The germline gives CDR1 MGHDK, CDR2 SYGVNS. This CDR3 is 14 amino acids long.

V is TRBV20-1 and J is TRBJ1-2; possible D gene TRBD1, 5 bases. The CDR3 sequence is 14 residues long. With 7 bases removed from V and 4 bases from J, the gap between germline ends came to 19 bases. Germline V gene lookup returns CDR1 DFQATT and CDR2 SNEGSKA (reference sequence). Written as DNA, the CDR3 is TGCAGTGTTGAGAAGGCAGATAGGGGCTATGGCTACACCTTC. Its translation: CSVEKADRGYGYTF.